This entry lists 3 T cell receptor beta chains sequenced from one sample in a study of T-cell reconstitution after alpha-beta-depleted transplantation in children. TCRbeta library construction was performed incorporating unique molecular identifiers. TCRdb itself ran the PCR reads through MiXCR, one entry per CDR3 protein. The top ten clones hold 25% to 35% of a sample with about 980,000 distinct CDR3 sequences, roughly 29% of them seen once. The sequenced sample was PBMCs, mostly from graft donor cells, obtained 360 days after TCRalphabeta/CD19-depleted stem cell transplant. Source of these receptors: a boy under three years old who had a stem cell transplant for SCID, so the T cells may come from the graft donor.

This clonotype has more than one count but fewer than ten. The V gene is TRBV20-1, the J gene TRBJ2-3; TRBD1 matches 7 bases. CDR3 size: 15 residues. CDR1 DFQATT and CDR2 SNEGSKA come from the germline V gene (reference sequence). Trimming took 6 bases from V and 2 from J; bases not matched to a gene: 11. The CDR3 bases are TGCAGTGCACCCCGACAGGGACCGCTCACAGATACGCAGTATTTT. Translating it yields CSAPRQGPLTDTQYF.

The V and J genes are TRBV5-1 and TRBJ2-3, with TRBD2 as a possible D gene (6 bases). Trimming took 1 base from V and 2 from J, leaving 20 bases between them. This CDR3 is 18 amino acids long. Germline loops: CDR1 SGHRS, CDR2 YFSETQ. CDR3 loop: CASSLLPRVTGVTDTQYF. In DNA form, the CDR3 reads TGCGCCAGCAGCTTGCTACCGAGGGTGACGGGGGTCACAGATACGCAGTATTTT.

The chain has TRBV9 and TRBJ2-7, with 12 positions matching TRBD1. Germline CDR1 is SGDLS and CDR2 is YYNGEE. This CDR3 is built from 18 residues. V was clipped by 7 bases and J by 1 base; unmatched bases: 15. The chain's CDR3 is CASSPPWDRGRRSYEQYF. The CDR3 DNA follows: TGTGCCAGCTCCCCTCCCTGGGACAGGGGGCGGAGGTCCTACGAGCAGTACTTC.